This T cell receptor beta chain stems from a study of T cells in Graves' hyperthyroidism and ophthalmopathy. Study context: The blood sample was taken at first diagnosis, before treatment began.

Whole-study results and caveats: In validation, the model predicted ophthalmopathy. These predictions came a median about 6.5 months before onset. Most clonotypes expanded in thyroid above 0.001 were likewise present in blood.

The CDR3 consists of 14 residues. Looked up from germline, CDR1 is SGHVS and CDR2 is FQNEAQ. V lost 1 base and J lost 9, with 10 bases in between. For this clonotype: The antigen remains unidentified.

What was amplified from RNA transcripts were TCR beta CDR3 regions. A set of HTBI primers served as the primers for a first-round RT-PCR of the TCR CDR3. TCRdb recomputed calls from the multiplex PCR reads with MiXCR, one row per CDR3 protein. Altogether 490,000 or so distinct CDR3 sequences are present, around a fifth being singletons, with the ten largest covering under 55%. This chain uses TRBV7-8 with TRBJ1-6, with D unclear. The specimen sequenced was blood. The TCR originated in a woman in her sixties or seventies with Graves' ophthalmopathy. CDR3 sequence reads: CASSLEAASSPLHF. CDR3 nucleotides: TGTGCCAGCAGCTTAGAGGCAGCTTCTTCACCCCTCCACTTT.